Many counts were recorded for the clone carrying this TCR beta chain. The sample originates from a study of early T cells in non-severe SARS-CoV-2 infection. J lost 7 bases, V lost 0 bases, and 9 bases had no gene match. CDR3 length: 16 amino acids. CDR1 is LGHNA and CDR2 is YNFKEQ in the germline V gene. TCRdb used MiXCR to reprocess the 5' RACE reads, holding one entry per CDR3 protein. The sample has tens of thousands of distinct CDR3 sequences, more than 9% seen once; the top ten hold about 3.8%. Sequencing input: whole blood. This chain links TRBV4-2 with TRBJ2-5, with 9 bases identical to TRBD1. The source of this sequence is an adult who was a healthcare worker with PCR-confirmed SARS-CoV-2 infection or an uninfected control (not recorded which). The CDR3 is CASSQEGSADRGTQYF. CDR3 DNA: TGTGCCAGCAGCCAAGAGGGTAGCGCGGACAGGGGGACCCAGTACTTC.